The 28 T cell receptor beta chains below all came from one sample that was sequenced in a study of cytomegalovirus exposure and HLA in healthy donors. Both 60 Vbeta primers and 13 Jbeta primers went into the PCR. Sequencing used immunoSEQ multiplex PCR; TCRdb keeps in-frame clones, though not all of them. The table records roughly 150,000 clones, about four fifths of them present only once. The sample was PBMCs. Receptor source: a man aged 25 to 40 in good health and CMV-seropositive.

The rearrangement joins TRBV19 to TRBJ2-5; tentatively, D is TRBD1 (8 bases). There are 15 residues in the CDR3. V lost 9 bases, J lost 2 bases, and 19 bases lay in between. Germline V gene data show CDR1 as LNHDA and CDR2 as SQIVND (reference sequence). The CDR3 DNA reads TGTGCCAGCAGCGGGACAGGCTGGGTACAAGAGACCCAGTACTTC. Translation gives CASSGTGWVQETQYF.

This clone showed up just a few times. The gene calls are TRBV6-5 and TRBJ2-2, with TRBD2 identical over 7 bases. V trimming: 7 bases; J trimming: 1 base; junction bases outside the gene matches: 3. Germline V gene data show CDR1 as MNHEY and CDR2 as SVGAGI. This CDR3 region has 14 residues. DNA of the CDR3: TGTGCCAGCAAGACGGGGGGGAACACCGGGGAGCTGTTTTTT. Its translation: CASKTGGNTGELFF.

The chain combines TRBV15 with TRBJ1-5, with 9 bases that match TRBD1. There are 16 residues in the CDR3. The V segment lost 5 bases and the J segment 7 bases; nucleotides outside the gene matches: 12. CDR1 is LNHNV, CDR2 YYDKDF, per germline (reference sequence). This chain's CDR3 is CATSGPRTGDGQPQHF. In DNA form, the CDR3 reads TGTGCCACCAGCGGACCGCGGACAGGGGACGGGCAGCCCCAGCATTTT.

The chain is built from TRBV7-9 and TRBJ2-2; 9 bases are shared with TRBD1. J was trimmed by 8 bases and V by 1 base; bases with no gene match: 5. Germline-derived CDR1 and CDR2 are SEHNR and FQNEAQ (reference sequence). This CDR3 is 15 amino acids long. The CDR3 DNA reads TGTGCCAGCAGCTTAGAGGACAGGGGAGCTGGGGAGCTGTTTTTT. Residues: CASSLEDRGAGELFF.

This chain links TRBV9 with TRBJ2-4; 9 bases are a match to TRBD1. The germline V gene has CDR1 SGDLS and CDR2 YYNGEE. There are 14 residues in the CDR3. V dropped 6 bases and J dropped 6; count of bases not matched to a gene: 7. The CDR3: CASKPGTGRNIQYF. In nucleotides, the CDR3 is TGTGCCAGCAAACCAGGGACAGGGAGAAACATTCAGTACTTC.

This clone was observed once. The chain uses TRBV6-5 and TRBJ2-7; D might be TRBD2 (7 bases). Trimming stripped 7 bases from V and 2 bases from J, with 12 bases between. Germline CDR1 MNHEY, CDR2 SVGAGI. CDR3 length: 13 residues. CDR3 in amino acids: CASTRGAPYEQYF. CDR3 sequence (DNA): TGTGCCAGCACCCGGGGGGCACCCTACGAGCAGTACTTC.

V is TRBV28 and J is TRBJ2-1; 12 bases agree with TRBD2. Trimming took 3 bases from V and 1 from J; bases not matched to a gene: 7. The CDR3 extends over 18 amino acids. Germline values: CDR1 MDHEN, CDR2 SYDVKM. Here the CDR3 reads CASSFPSGGDGSYNEQFF. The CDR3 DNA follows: TGTGCCAGCAGTTTTCCTAGCGGGGGGGATGGGTCCTACAATGAGCAGTTCTTC.

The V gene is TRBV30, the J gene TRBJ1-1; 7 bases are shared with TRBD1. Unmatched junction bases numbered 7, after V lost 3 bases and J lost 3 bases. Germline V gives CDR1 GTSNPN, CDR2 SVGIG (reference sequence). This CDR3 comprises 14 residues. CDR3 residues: CAWRGQALYTEAFF. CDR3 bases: TGTGCCTGGAGAGGACAGGCTCTTTACACTGAAGCTTTCTTT.

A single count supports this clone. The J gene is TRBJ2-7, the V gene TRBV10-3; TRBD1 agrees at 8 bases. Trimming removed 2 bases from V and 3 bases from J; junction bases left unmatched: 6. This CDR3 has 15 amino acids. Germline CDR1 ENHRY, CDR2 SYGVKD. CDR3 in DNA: TGTGCCATCAGTGAGGGGCAGGGGGCAGTCTACGAGCAGTACTTC. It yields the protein CAISEGQGAVYEQYF.

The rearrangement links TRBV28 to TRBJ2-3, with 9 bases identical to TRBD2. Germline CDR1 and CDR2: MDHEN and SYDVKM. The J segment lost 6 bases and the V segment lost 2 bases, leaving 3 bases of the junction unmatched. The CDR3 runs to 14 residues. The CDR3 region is CASSLAGGADTQYF. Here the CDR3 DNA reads TGTGCCAGCAGTTTAGCGGGGGGGGCCGATACGCAGTATTTT.

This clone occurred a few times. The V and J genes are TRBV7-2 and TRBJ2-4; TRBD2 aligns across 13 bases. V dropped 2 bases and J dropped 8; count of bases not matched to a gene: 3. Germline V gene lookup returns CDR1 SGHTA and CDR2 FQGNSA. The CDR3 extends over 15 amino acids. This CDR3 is CASSLRLAGGDIQYF. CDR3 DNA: TGTGCCAGCAGCTTACGACTAGCGGGGGGTGACATTCAGTACTTC.

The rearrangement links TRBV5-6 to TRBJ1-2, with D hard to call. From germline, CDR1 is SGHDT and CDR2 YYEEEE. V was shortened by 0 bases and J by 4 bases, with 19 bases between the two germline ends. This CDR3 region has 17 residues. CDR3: CASSLVRQTMGVYGYTF. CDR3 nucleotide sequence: TGTGCCAGCAGCTTGGTAAGGCAGACCATGGGAGTCTATGGCTACACCTTC.

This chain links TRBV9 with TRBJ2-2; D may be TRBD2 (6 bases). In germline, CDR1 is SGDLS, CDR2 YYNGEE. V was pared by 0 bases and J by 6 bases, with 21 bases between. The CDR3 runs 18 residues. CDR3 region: CASSVVGPSLGGPGELFF. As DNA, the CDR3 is TGTGCCAGCAGCGTAGTGGGACCCTCGCTGGGGGGACCCGGGGAGCTGTTTTTT.

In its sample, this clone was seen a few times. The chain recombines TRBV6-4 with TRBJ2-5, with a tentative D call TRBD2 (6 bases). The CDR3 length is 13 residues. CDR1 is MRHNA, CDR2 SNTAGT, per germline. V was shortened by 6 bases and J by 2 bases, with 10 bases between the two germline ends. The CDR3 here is CASSRDWQETQYF. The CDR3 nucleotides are TGTGCCAGCAGCCGGGACTGGCAAGAGACCCAGTACTTC.

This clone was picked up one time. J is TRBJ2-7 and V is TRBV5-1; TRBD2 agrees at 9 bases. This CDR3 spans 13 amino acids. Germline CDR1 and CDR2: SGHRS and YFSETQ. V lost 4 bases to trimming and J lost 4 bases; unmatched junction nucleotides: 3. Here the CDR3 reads CASSLSGGYEQYF. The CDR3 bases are TGCGCCAGCAGCCTCAGCGGGGGGTACGAGCAGTACTTC.

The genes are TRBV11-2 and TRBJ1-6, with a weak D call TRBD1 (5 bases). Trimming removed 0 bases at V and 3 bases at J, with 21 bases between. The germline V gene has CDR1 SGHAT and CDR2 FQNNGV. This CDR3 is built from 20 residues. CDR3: CASSLEGLTVTPLYNSPLHF. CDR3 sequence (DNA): TGTGCCAGCAGCTTAGAGGGTTTGACAGTAACCCCACTCTATAATTCACCCCTCCACTTT.

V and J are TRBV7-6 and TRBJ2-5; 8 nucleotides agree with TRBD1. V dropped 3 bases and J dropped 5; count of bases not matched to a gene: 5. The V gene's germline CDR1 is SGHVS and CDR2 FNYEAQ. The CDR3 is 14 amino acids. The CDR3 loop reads CASSFVRGRETQYF. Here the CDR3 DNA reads TGTGCCAGCAGCTTCGTCAGGGGGCGGGAGACCCAGTACTTC. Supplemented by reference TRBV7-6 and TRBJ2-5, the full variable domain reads GAGVSQSPRYKVTKRGQDVALRCDPISGHVSLYWYRQALGQGPEFLTYFNYEAQQDKSGLPNDRFSAERPEGSISTLTIQRTEQRDSAMYRCASSFVRGRETQYFGPGTRLLVL.

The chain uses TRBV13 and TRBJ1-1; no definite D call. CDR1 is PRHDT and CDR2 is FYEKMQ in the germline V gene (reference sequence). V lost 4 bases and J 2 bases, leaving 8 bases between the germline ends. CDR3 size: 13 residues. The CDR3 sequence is CASSYSLNTEAFF. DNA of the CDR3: TGTGCCAGCAGCTATTCCCTTAACACTGAAGCTTTCTTT.

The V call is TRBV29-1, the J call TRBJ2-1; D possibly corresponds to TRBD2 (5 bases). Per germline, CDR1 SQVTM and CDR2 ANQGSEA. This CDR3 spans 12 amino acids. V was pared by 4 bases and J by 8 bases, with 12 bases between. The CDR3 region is CSVATSTDEQFF. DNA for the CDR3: TGCAGCGTTGCCACTAGTACCGATGAGCAGTTCTTC.

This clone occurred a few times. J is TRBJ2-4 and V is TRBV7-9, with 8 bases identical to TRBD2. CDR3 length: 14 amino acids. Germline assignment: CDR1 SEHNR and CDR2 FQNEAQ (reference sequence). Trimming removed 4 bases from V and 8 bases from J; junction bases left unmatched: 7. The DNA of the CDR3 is TGTGCCAGCAGCTCTCGCGGGAGGACGGACATTCAGTACTTC. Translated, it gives CASSSRGRTDIQYF.

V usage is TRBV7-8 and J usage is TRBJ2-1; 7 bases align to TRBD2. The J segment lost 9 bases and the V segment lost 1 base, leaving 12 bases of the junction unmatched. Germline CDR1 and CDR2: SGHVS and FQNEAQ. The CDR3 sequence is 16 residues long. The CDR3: CASSLGSSGARIEQFF. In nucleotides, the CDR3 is TGTGCCAGCAGCTTAGGGTCTAGCGGAGCCCGCATTGAGCAGTTCTTC.

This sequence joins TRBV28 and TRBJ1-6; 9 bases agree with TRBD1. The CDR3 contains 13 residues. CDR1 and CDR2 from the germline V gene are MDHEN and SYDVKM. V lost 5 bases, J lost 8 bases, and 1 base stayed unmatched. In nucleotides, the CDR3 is TGTGCCAGCAGTCGACAGGGGGATTCACCCCTCCACTTT. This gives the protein CASSRQGDSPLHF.

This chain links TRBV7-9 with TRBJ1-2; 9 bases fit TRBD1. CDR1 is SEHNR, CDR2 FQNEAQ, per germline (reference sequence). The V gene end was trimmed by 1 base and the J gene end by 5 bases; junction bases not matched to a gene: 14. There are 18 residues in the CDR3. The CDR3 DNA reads TGTGCCAGCAGCTTAGGGTCGAAAACAGGGGGCGCAGGATATGGCTACACCTTC. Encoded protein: CASSLGSKTGGAGYGYTF. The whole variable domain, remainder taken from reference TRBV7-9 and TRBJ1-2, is DTGVSQNPRHKITKRGQNVTFRCDPISEHNRLYWYRQTLGQGPEFLTYFQNEAQLEKSRLLSDRFSAERPKGSFSTLEIQRTEQGDSAMYLCASSLGSKTGGAGYGYTFGSGTRLTVV.

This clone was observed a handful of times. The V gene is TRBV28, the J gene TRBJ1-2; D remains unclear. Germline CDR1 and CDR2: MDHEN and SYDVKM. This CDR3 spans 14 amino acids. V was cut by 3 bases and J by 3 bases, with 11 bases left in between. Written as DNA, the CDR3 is TGTGCCAGCAGTTTCGGCGGGAATCACTATGGCTACACCTTC. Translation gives CASSFGGNHYGYTF.

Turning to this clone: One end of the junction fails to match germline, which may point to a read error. CDR3 sequence (DNA): TGTGCCAGCAGTCGACCCGGGACAGGGGACAACAGTCAGTACTTC. This gives the protein CASSRPGTGDNSQYF. The gene calls are TRBV28 and TRBJ2-4, with TRBD1 matching 10 bases. From germline, CDR1 is MDHEN and CDR2 SYDVKM. The CDR3 is 15 amino acids.

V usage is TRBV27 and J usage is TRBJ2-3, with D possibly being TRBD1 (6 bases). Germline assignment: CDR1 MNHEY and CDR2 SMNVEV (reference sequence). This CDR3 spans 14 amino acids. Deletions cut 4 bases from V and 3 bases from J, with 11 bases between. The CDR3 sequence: CASSWQGWTDTQYF. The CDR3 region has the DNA TGTGCCAGCAGTTGGCAGGGGTGGACAGATACGCAGTATTTT.

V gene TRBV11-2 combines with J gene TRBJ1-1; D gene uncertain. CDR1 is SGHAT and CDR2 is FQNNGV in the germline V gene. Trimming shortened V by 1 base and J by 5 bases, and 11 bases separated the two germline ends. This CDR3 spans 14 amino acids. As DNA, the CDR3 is TGTGCCAGCAGCTTAGCCCGAGGAGGGACTGAAGCTTTCTTT. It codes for CASSLARGGTEAFF.

CDR3 sequence reads: CASSLAAGGPYEQYF. CDR3 in DNA: TGCGCCAGCAGCTTGGCCGCGGGAGGGCCCTACGAGCAGTACTTC. The chain couples TRBV5-1 to TRBJ2-5, with 9 bases that match TRBD2. The closer fit of TRBJ2-7 to the DNA end suggests the J call may be wrong. Germline V CDR1 and CDR2: SGHRS, YFSETQ. This CDR3 region has 15 residues.